The 23 T cell receptor beta chains given below trace back to one sample, sequenced in a study of control samples from healthy donors and cancer patients. Profiling relied on immunoSEQ multiplex PCR, and the TCRdb table lists in-frame clones only, not all of them. Altogether fewer than 200,000 clones are present, roughly 94% being singletons, with the ten largest covering approximately 15%. The sequencing sample was made of PBMCs. Receptors originate from a man aged 55 to 69 with colorectal cancer.

The chain has TRBV6-2 or TRBV6-3 and TRBJ2-1; perhaps D is TRBD1 or TRBD2 (5 bases each). The germline V gene encodes CDR1 MNHEY and CDR2 SVGEGT. CDR3 length: 16 residues. The V end lost 0 bases, the J end lost 8 bases, and 17 bases lay between the germline ends. In nucleotides, the CDR3 is TGTGCCAGCAGTTACTCACGAGGGGCGTCCGGGGATGAGCAGTTCTTC. Amino acid sequence: CASSYSRGASGDEQFF.

This sequence joins TRBV6-1 and TRBJ1-2, with 8 bases that match TRBD1. The germline CDR1 and CDR2 sequences are MNHNS and SASEGT. The CDR3 is made up of 16 amino acids. The V segment lost 2 bases and the J segment 5 bases; nucleotides outside the gene matches: 10. The CDR3 region has the DNA TGTGCCAGCAGTGAAAGGGCGACAGGGGCCGGGTATGGCTACACCTTC. It encodes CASSERATGAGYGYTF.

The chain is built from TRBV24-1 and TRBJ2-5; unclear D gene. V was cut by 3 bases and J by 5 bases, with 12 bases left in between. Germline values: CDR1 KGHDR, CDR2 SFDVKD. CDR3 length equals 14 residues. The CDR3 protein is CATSDLHGGETQYF. The CDR3 region has the DNA TGTGCCACCAGTGATCTGCACGGTGGGGAGACCCAGTACTTC.

V usage is TRBV30 and J usage is TRBJ1-4, with a weak D call TRBD1 (6 bases). V was clipped by 1 base and J by 0 bases, with 21 bases between them. From germline, CDR1 is GTSNPN and CDR2 SVGIG (reference sequence). The CDR3 length is 19 residues. CDR3 sequence reads: CAWSGKGGITIATNEKLFF. As DNA, the CDR3 is TGTGCCTGGAGTGGAAAAGGGGGAATAACCATTGCAACTAATGAAAAACTGTTTTTT. Together with reference TRBV30 and TRBJ1-4, the CDR3 gives the full variable domain: SQTIHQWPATLVQPVGSPLSLECTVEGTSNPNLYWYRQAAGRGLQLLFYSVGIGQISSEVPQNLSASRPQDRQFILSSKKLLLSDSGFYLCAWSGKGGITIATNEKLFFGSGTQLSVL.

The chain has TRBV5-8 and TRBJ1-2; unclear D gene. Trimming took 1 base from V and 8 from J, leaving 9 bases between them. CDR3 length: 12 residues. CDR1 SGHTS and CDR2 YDEGEE come from the germline V gene. The CDR3 protein is CASSLISVGYTF. The CDR3 coding sequence is TGTGCCAGCAGCTTGATATCAGTCGGCTACACCTTC.

This clone was seen only once. The CDR3 reads CASSLQGELNTEAFF. CDR3 coding DNA: TGTGCCAGCAGCTTACAGGGTGAACTGAACACTGAAGCTTTCTTT. The rearrangement links TRBV7-8 to TRBJ1-1; D may be TRBD1 (5 bases). This CDR3 contains 15 residues. V lost 2 bases, J lost 0 bases, and 10 bases lay in between. Per germline, CDR1 SGHVS and CDR2 FQNEAQ.

The chain carries TRBV6-5 and TRBJ2-2; D might be TRBD1 (6 bases). In germline, CDR1 is MNHEY, CDR2 SVGAGI. The CDR3 has 14 amino acids. Between the trimmed V and J ends, which lost 6 bases and 1 base, there was a span of 9 bases. In DNA form, the CDR3 reads TGTGCCAGCAGGCGACAGGAGAACACCGGGGAGCTGTTTTTT. Its protein is CASRRQENTGELFF.

This rearrangement joins TRBV10-1 to TRBJ1-2, with 7 bases lining up with TRBD1. Germline V gives CDR1 WNHNN, CDR2 SYGVQD (reference sequence). The CDR3 extends over 15 amino acids. J was trimmed by 4 bases and V by 6 bases; bases with no gene match: 11. The CDR3 DNA follows: TGCGCCAGCAGCCCCGGGACAGCCCCGGGCTATGGCTACACCTTC. Its protein is CASSPGTAPGYGYTF.

This rearrangement joins TRBV19 to TRBJ1-2, with TRBD1 as a possible D gene (5 bases). The CDR3 runs 14 residues. V was shortened by 10 bases and J by 3 bases, with 18 bases between the two germline ends. Germline CDR1 is LNHDA and CDR2 is SQIVND (reference sequence). In DNA, the CDR3 is TGTGCCACTCTACCCAGGGATCTACACTATGGCTACACCTTC. It yields the protein CATLPRDLHYGYTF.

V usage is TRBV5-6 and J usage is TRBJ1-1; D is possibly TRBD1 (5 bases). V lost 3 bases to trimming and J lost 0 bases, with 12 bases between them. Germline assignment: CDR1 SGHDT and CDR2 YYEEEE. The CDR3 runs 15 residues. CDR3 region: CASSSGWGMNTEAFF. The CDR3 nucleotides are TGTGCCAGCAGCTCCGGATGGGGGATGAACACTGAAGCTTTCTTT.

The chain has TRBV7-2 and TRBJ2-1; D unresolved. With 6 bases removed from V and 0 bases from J, the gap between germline ends came to 15 bases. CDR1 is SGHTA, CDR2 FQGNSA, per germline. The CDR3 is 16 amino acids. CDR3: CASSSPPPHSYNEQFF. The CDR3 DNA sequence: TGTGCCAGCAGTTCCCCCCCACCCCACTCCTACAATGAGCAGTTCTTC.

V gene TRBV6-5 combines with J gene TRBJ1-4; 7 positions agree with TRBD1. The CDR3 spans 14 residues. Germline V gene data show CDR1 as MNHEY and CDR2 as SVGAGI. V lost 2 bases to trimming and J lost 5 bases; unmatched junction nucleotides: 2. DNA of the CDR3: TGTGCCAGCAGTTACGGGACAGTAAATGAAAAACTGTTTTTT. Amino acids: CASSYGTVNEKLFF.

The chain uses TRBV6-5 and TRBJ2-5; 8 nucleotides match TRBD2. The CDR3 covers 13 residues. J gave up 7 bases and V 6 bases, and 7 bases lay outside the gene matches. Germline V gives CDR1 MNHEY, CDR2 SVGAGI. This CDR3 is CASSGGLEGTQYF. Here the CDR3 DNA reads TGTGCCAGCAGCGGGGGACTAGAGGGGACCCAGTACTTC.

The chain carries TRBV5-4 and TRBJ2-2, with TRBD2 matching 11 bases. V lost 3 bases to trimming and J lost 5 bases; unmatched junction nucleotides: 9. This CDR3 region has 17 residues. Germline assignment: CDR1 SGHNT and CDR2 YYREEE (reference sequence). The CDR3 reads CASSWGARLAGTGELFF. In DNA, the CDR3 is TGTGCCAGCAGCTGGGGGGCCCGACTAGCGGGGACCGGGGAGCTGTTTTTT.

V and J are TRBV18 and TRBJ2-7; D not resolved. The CDR3 runs 15 residues. CDR1 and CDR2 (germline): KGHSH, LQKENI. Trimming removed 0 bases from V and 2 bases from J, with 11 bases in between. Here the CDR3 DNA reads TGTGCCAGCTCACCACCGTATGTACAGACCTACGAGCAGTACTTC. Protein sequence: CASSPPYVQTYEQYF.

V and J are TRBV3-1 (or the pseudogene TRBV3-2) and TRBJ1-1; 7 bases are a match to TRBD1. V shed 4 bases, J shed 4 bases, and the junction held 6 bases outside the gene matches. The germline CDR1 and CDR2 sequences are LGHDT and YNNKEL (reference sequence). The CDR3 sequence is 14 residues long. The CDR3 loop is CASSRSGGGTEAFF. The CDR3 DNA reads TGTGCCAGCAGCCGGTCAGGGGGAGGCACTGAAGCTTTCTTT.

This clone occurred once. The chain combines TRBV3-1 (or the pseudogene TRBV3-2) with TRBJ2-5; either TRBD1 or TRBD2 may supply D (5 bases each). The V gene lost 4 bases and the J gene lost 2 bases, with 20 bases spanning the gap. Germline CDR1 and CDR2: LGHDT and YNNKEL (reference sequence). The CDR3 is 17 amino acids. CDR3 in DNA: TGTGCCAGCAGCCCCCCCCCTAGGGACCCCCCTCAAGAGACCCAGTACTTC. It yields the protein CASSPPPRDPPQETQYF.

The chain uses TRBV27 and TRBJ2-7; possibly TRBD1 or TRBD2 for D (5 bases each). Trimming took off 6 bases at V and 1 base at J, with 16 bases between the two ends. The CDR3 runs to 15 residues. The germline V gene has CDR1 MNHEY and CDR2 SMNVEV (reference sequence). CDR3 residues: CASRGLGVGSYEQYF. The DNA for the CDR3 is TGTGCCAGCAGGGGGTTGGGGGTGGGGTCCTACGAGCAGTACTTC.

The CDR3 coding sequence is TGTGCCAGCAGCGGACCCCTTACAACTAATGAAAAACTGTTTTTT. Its translation is CASSGPLTTNEKLFF. The rearrangement joins TRBV6-5 to TRBJ1-4; D is uncertain. The germline V and J ends were trimmed by 6 bases and 0 bases, with 11 bases remaining between them. The CDR3 runs 15 residues. From germline, CDR1 is MNHEY and CDR2 SVGAGI.

The chain recombines TRBV18 with TRBJ2-2, with unresolved D. The CDR3 is 14 amino acids. Trimming took off 2 bases at V and 0 bases at J, with 4 bases between the two ends. CDR1 is KGHSH, CDR2 LQKENI, per germline. CDR3 sequence reads: CASSPRTNTGELFF. The CDR3 bases are TGTGCCAGCTCACCAAGGACGAACACCGGGGAGCTGTTTTTT.

The chain carries TRBV6-5 and TRBJ1-1; weak D call: TRBD1 (5 bases). Germline V gene data show CDR1 as MNHEY and CDR2 as SVGAGI. Trimming shortened V by 7 bases and J by 4 bases, and 19 bases separated the two germline ends. This CDR3 region has 15 residues. In DNA, the CDR3 is TGTGCCAGCACCACAAAGCAGGGTGGGGGCACTGAAGCTTTCTTT. Its protein product is CASTTKQGGGTEAFF.

This sequence joins TRBV6-5 and TRBJ2-2; TRBD1 matches at 7 bases. Germline lookup yields CDR1 MNHEY and CDR2 SVGAGI. Unmatched junction bases numbered 7, after V lost 10 bases and J lost 5 bases. This CDR3 has 13 residues. The chain's CDR3 is CATLPTGTGELFF. The CDR3 nucleotides are TGTGCCACCCTACCGACAGGGACCGGGGAGCTGTTTTTT.

This chain links TRBV18 with TRBJ1-4; no definite D call. The CDR3 has 15 residues. V lost 3 bases to trimming and J lost 0 bases, with 8 bases between them. The germline gives CDR1 KGHSH, CDR2 LQKENI. In nucleotides, the CDR3 is TGTGCCAGCTCACCGACGGGCCCAACTAATGAAAAACTGTTTTTT. It specifies CASSPTGPTNEKLFF.